This TCR beta chain was retrieved from a study of T cell repertoires in cytomegalovirus infection. Looking at the study overall: CMV epitopes, recently identified HLA-C-restricted and well-studied HLA-B-restricted, were used. Public TCR beta signatures were indicative of both CMV infection and a matching HLA type.

Each CDR3 protein gets one entry after TCRdb re-called the reads with MiXCR. Of 550,000 to 700,000 distinct CDR3 sequences in the sample, over 35% were seen once. Germline CDR1 is SGHAT and CDR2 is FQDESV (reference sequence). Trimming took 0 bases from V and 4 from J; bases not matched to a gene: 2. The CDR3 contains 15 residues. Comments on this clonotype: The target antigen is unknown.

Study results and limitations: The cumulative frequency of public TCR beta families distinguished individuals who carried CMV together with the relevant HLA. The ex vivo response showed dominance by HLA-C-restricted CMV-specific TCR beta clonotypes.

The sequencing here drew on cultured PBMCs, taken from culture after CMV antigen stimulation. The TCR comes from a human donor in good health (CMV status not recorded). Some clones in this sample may be carry-over from other donors' samples. The chain joins TRBV11-1 to TRBJ2-4; TRBD2 matches at 8 bases. The CDR3 DNA is TGTGCCAGCAGCTTAGCCGGGACTAGAAAAAACATTCAGTACTTC. Translation: CASSLAGTRKNIQYF. The full variable domain, its missing parts supplied by reference TRBV11-1 and TRBJ2-4, is EAEVAQSPRYKITEKSQAVAFWCDPISGHATLYWYRQILGQGPELLVQFQDESVVDDSQLPKDRFSAERLKGVDSTLKIQPAELGDSAMYLCASSLAGTRKNIQYFGAGTRLSVL.